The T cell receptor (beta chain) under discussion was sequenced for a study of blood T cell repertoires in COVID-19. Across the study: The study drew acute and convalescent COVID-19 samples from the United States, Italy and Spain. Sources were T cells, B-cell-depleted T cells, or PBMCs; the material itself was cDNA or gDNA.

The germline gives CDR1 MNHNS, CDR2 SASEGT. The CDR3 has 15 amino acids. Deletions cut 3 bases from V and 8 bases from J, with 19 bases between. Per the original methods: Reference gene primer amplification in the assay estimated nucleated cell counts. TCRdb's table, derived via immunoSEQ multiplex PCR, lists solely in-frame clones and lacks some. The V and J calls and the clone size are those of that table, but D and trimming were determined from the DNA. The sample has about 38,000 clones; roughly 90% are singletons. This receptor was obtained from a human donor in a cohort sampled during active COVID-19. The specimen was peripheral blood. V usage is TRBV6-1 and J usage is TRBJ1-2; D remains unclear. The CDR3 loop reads CASSDKLGREQGYTF. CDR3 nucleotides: TGTGCCAGCAGTGACAAACTCGGACGGGAACAAGGCTACACCTTC.